This T cell receptor (beta chain) was captured in a study of T cells in Graves' hyperthyroidism and ophthalmopathy. Study-wide results and limits: Patients with ophthalmopathy were separated from those with stable hyperthyroidism by a 13 V-J model. Most thyroid clonotypes expanded above 0.001 appeared in blood too.

This CDR3 has 15 amino acids. Germline loops: CDR1 MDHEN, CDR2 SYDVKM. V lost 3 bases, J lost 5 bases, and 6 bases stayed unmatched. Diagnoses were made from clinical symptoms, serum measures (thyroxine and TRAb), thyroid ultrasound and orbital computed tomography. More than 8.5 ml of fresh peripheral blood supplied the PBMCs. The investigators amplified TCR beta CDR3 regions from RNA transcripts. When the TCR CDR3 underwent first-round RT-PCR, the HTBI primer set was used. MiXCR was run by TCRdb on the multiplex PCR reads, yielding one entry per CDR3 protein. The profile shows about 290,000 distinct CDR3 sequences, 13% of them singletons. This clonotype was seen at least ten times. Its antigen is not known.

Sample: blood. This TCR was recovered from a woman aged 25 to 39 with Graves' hyperthyroidism that later progressed to Graves' ophthalmopathy. The V gene is TRBV28, the J gene TRBJ1-1, with TRBD1 matching over 10 bases. The chain's CDR3 is CASSFLSGQGTEAFF. CDR3 sequence (DNA): TGTGCCAGCAGTTTTCTATCGGGACAGGGGACTGAAGCTTTCTTT.